The 26 T cell receptor beta chains reported below all come from one sample, sequenced in a study of T cell clones after liver transplantation. Sequencing used immunoSEQ multiplex PCR; TCRdb keeps in-frame clones, though not all of them. The table records under 150,000 clones, 90% of them present only once. The source was CD4+ T cells from blood, collected 12 months after liver transplant. These receptors all stem from a human patient who received a liver transplant. T cells may partly derive from the graft donor.

The table lists this clone with a few counts. The gene calls are TRBV7-7 and TRBJ1-4; 8 bases line up with TRBD1. Per germline, CDR1 SSHAT and CDR2 FNYEAQ (reference sequence). The CDR3 extends over 18 amino acids. V trimming: 4 bases; J trimming: 0 bases; junction bases outside the gene matches: 10. Here the CDR3 DNA reads TGTGCCAGCAGCTCACAGGGGGTACTAAAACCAACTAATGAAAAACTGTTTTTT. Translation gives CASSSQGVLKPTNEKLFF.

V usage is TRBV19 and J usage is TRBJ1-5, with 7 bases fitting TRBD1. The CDR3 spans 14 residues. Germline loops: CDR1 LNHDA, CDR2 SQIVND (reference sequence). V dropped 3 bases and J dropped 5; count of bases not matched to a gene: 4. CDR3 residues: CASSITGDYQPQHF. As DNA, the CDR3 is TGTGCCAGTAGTATCACAGGGGACTATCAGCCCCAGCATTTT.

J is TRBJ2-5 and V is TRBV6-1; TRBD1 matches at 8 bases. CDR3 length: 13 amino acids. Germline CDR1 and CDR2: MNHNS and SASEGT. With 6 bases clipped from V and 5 bases from J, the junction kept 5 bases outside the gene matches. The CDR3 reads CASSPGGWETQYF. The CDR3 DNA is TGTGCCAGCAGCCCAGGGGGCTGGGAGACCCAGTACTTC.

This clone was observed once. The chain combines TRBV28 with TRBJ1-1; D gene uncertain. The CDR3 runs 12 residues. V shed 8 bases and J shed 8 bases, with 15 bases lying between them. Germline assignment: CDR1 MDHEN and CDR2 SYDVKM. As DNA, the CDR3 is TGTGCCAGCTGCTTAAGGTCGAGAGAAGCTTTCTTT. This sequence encodes CASCLRSREAFF.

The genes are TRBV19 and TRBJ1-1, with 7 bases lining up with TRBD1. The CDR3 runs 14 residues. CDR1 is LNHDA, CDR2 SQIVND, per germline (reference sequence). V was clipped by 5 bases and J by 6 bases; unmatched bases: 9. The CDR3 region is CASSPGQVTAEAFF. The CDR3 coding sequence is TGTGCCAGTAGTCCCGGACAGGTGACGGCTGAAGCTTTCTTT.

The table lists this clone with a count of one. This chain joins TRBV28 and TRBJ2-5; no reliable D call. CDR3 size: 14 residues. V was clipped by 3 bases and J by 1 base, with 9 bases between them. Germline loops: CDR1 MDHEN, CDR2 SYDVKM. The CDR3 DNA sequence: TGTGCCAGCAGTTTCGCACGGTCCCAAGAGACCCAGTACTTC. This gives the protein CASSFARSQETQYF.

This chain links TRBV2 with TRBJ2-3; 10 bases align to TRBD2. CDR3 length equals 14 residues. Germline values: CDR1 SNHLY, CDR2 FYNNEI. The J segment lost 4 bases and the V segment lost 8 bases, leaving 6 bases of the junction unmatched. The DNA for the CDR3 is TGTGCCAGCGGGGGACTAGCGATTTCAGATACGCAGTATTTT. It translates to CASGGLAISDTQYF.

The V call is TRBV11-2, the J call TRBJ1-1, with D possibly TRBD1 on 5 matching bases. Trimming pared 2 bases from V and 11 bases from J, leaving 18 bases between. Germline CDR1 is SGHAT and CDR2 is FQNNGV. This CDR3 is built from 14 residues. The CDR3 DNA sequence: TGTGCCAGCAGCTTAACAGGTGCCCAGGGAGCGGCTTTCTTT. Residues: CASSLTGAQGAAFF.

This chain joins TRBV19 and TRBJ2-7; 8 bases line up with TRBD1. The CDR3 runs to 16 residues. V was pared by 6 bases and J by 5 bases, with 15 bases of the junction left unmatched. The germline V gene has CDR1 LNHDA and CDR2 SQIVND (reference sequence). The DNA of the CDR3 is TGTGCCAGTAGCAATCTCGCAGGTCAGGGGGCGAACGAGCAGTACTTC. Protein product: CASSNLAGQGANEQYF. Variable domain in full (rest from reference TRBV19 and TRBJ2-7): DGGITQSPKYLFRKEGQNVTLSCEQNLNHDAMYWYRQDPGQGLRLIYYSQIVNDFQKGDIAEGYSVSREKKESFPLTVTSAQKNPTAFYLCASSNLAGQGANEQYFGPGTRLTVT.

The chain employs TRBV18 and TRBJ2-3; 7 nucleotides agree with TRBD2. Germline assignment: CDR1 KGHSH and CDR2 LQKENI. The CDR3 contains 18 residues. Unmatched junction bases numbered 12, after V lost 3 bases and J lost 0 bases. Here the CDR3 DNA reads TGTGCCAGCTCACCGACGCTTTCCGGGGGAGGGAGCACAGATACGCAGTATTTT. Translation: CASSPTLSGGGSTDTQYF.

The sample holds a few counts of this clone. This chain connects TRBV2 to TRBJ1-2; D gene ambiguous. The CDR3 is 13 residues long. The germline V gene encodes CDR1 SNHLY and CDR2 FYNNEI. Trimming cost V 0 bases and J 8 bases, with 10 bases left between them. The DNA for the CDR3 is TGTGCCAGCAGTGAAGCGCCGGTAGGCGGCTACACCTTC. Translation: CASSEAPVGGYTF.

The chain uses TRBV4-1 and TRBJ1-2, with a tentative D call TRBD1 (6 bases). The CDR3 has 14 residues. Germline V gene sequence: CDR1 MGHRA, CDR2 YSYEKL. V was cut by 0 bases and J by 4 bases, with 9 bases left in between. DNA of the CDR3: TGCGCCAGCAGCCAAGATCCAGGGGCCTATGGCTACACCTTC. It yields the protein CASSQDPGAYGYTF.

Worth noting for this clone: At one end the junction does not follow the germline gene, possibly because of a read error. This chain joins TRBV6-1 and TRBJ2-7, with 7 bases that match TRBD2. The CDR3 spans 15 residues. The germline CDR1 and CDR2 sequences are MNHNS and SASEGT. DNA of the CDR3: TGTGCCAGCAGGGAAGTAGCGGGTCCGTTGGGGGAGCAGTACTTC. It encodes CASREVAGPLGEQYF.

The chain carries TRBV4-1 and TRBJ1-1; weak D call: TRBD1 (5 bases). V shed 4 bases and J shed 4 bases, with 25 bases lying between them. The CDR3 runs 18 residues. CDR1 and CDR2 from the germline V gene are MGHRA and YSYEKL. This CDR3 reads CASSLPLGGKGASTEAFF. The DNA for the CDR3 is TGCGCCAGCAGCCTCCCCCTAGGAGGGAAAGGGGCCAGCACTGAAGCTTTCTTT.

As to this clone: This specimen includes other DNA sequences encoding the same CDR3. The chain recombines TRBV2 with TRBJ1-2, with D perhaps matching TRBD1 (5 bases). Trimming took 4 bases from V and 7 from J, leaving 16 bases between them. Germline V lookup: CDR1 SNHLY, CDR2 FYNNEI. This CDR3 contains 14 residues. The CDR3 DNA is TGTGCCAGCAGTGCGGTACAGGTCTCGGGTGGCTACACCTTC. It translates to CASSAVQVSGGYTF.

V is TRBV29-1 and J is TRBJ2-1; a possible D gene is TRBD2 (5 bases). This CDR3 comprises 11 residues. The germline V and J ends were trimmed by 7 bases and 9 bases, with 13 bases remaining between them. CDR1 SQVTM and CDR2 ANQGSEA come from the germline V gene. CDR3 protein: CSATTGSEQFF. In nucleotides, the CDR3 is TGCAGCGCCACCACTGGGAGTGAGCAGTTCTTC.

J is TRBJ1-1 and V is TRBV14; D unclear. With 0 bases removed from V and 7 bases from J, the gap between germline ends came to 9 bases. In germline, CDR1 is SGHDN, CDR2 FVKESK. The CDR3 extends over 13 amino acids. The CDR3 region is CASSQEWQREAFF. The CDR3, as DNA: TGTGCCAGCAGCCAAGAATGGCAGCGTGAAGCTTTCTTT.

CDR3 coding DNA: TGCGCCAGCAGCTTGGGTGGACTGGGTACACAAGAGACCCAGTACTTC. As protein: CASSLGGLGTQETQYF. The J gene is TRBJ2-5, the V gene TRBV5-1; the D gene is possibly TRBD2 (5 bases). CDR3 length: 16 amino acids. In germline, CDR1 is SGHRS, CDR2 YFSETQ. V lost 0 bases and J lost 2, with 14 bases in between.

This clone was recorded a few times. V gene TRBV11-2 combines with J gene TRBJ2-1; 9 bases align to TRBD1. This CDR3 region has 14 residues. Germline V lookup: CDR1 SGHAT, CDR2 FQNNGV. J lost 6 bases, V lost 8 bases, and 8 bases had no gene match. The CDR3 sequence is CASSRTGVFNEQFF. In DNA form, the CDR3 reads TGTGCCAGCTCTAGGACAGGGGTTTTCAATGAGCAGTTCTTC.

This clone was recorded only once. V is TRBV28 and J is TRBJ1-4; no firm D call. The length of the CDR3 is 16 residues. Trimming pared 4 bases from V and 0 bases from J, leaving 12 bases between. CDR1 and CDR2 from the germline V gene are MDHEN and SYDVKM. The CDR3 spells CASSSQRAATNEKLFF. The CDR3 bases are TGTGCCAGCAGTTCTCAGCGGGCAGCAACTAATGAAAAACTGTTTTTT. Drawing the rest from reference TRBV28 and TRBJ1-4, the complete variable domain is DVKVTQSSRYLVKRTGEKVFLECVQDMDHENMFWYRQDPGLGLRLIYFSYDVKMKEKGDIPEGYSVSREKKERFSLILESASTNQTSMYLCASSSQRAATNEKLFFGSGTQLSVL.

The CDR3 region has the DNA TGTGCCAGCAAACCAGGGCTAGTCCCCTACAATGAGCAGTTCTTC. Its protein is CASKPGLVPYNEQFF. The genes are TRBV6-5 and TRBJ2-1; a weak D match, TRBD1 (5 bases). Germline V CDR1 and CDR2: MNHEY, SVGAGI. The CDR3 length is 15 residues. V lost 7 bases and J lost 2, with 15 bases in between.

J is TRBJ2-1 and V is TRBV20-1; D is unresolved. CDR1 is DFQATT and CDR2 is SNEGSKA in the germline V gene (reference sequence). The ends were cut back, 5 bases at V and 4 bases at J, with 6 bases in the middle. The CDR3 is 11 residues long. CDR3 coding DNA: TGCAGTGCTCCCGCGTACAATGAGCAGTTCTTC. The encoded protein is CSAPAYNEQFF.

The chain employs TRBV6-6 and TRBJ2-3; D is undetermined. Germline loops: CDR1 MNHNY, CDR2 SVGAGI (reference sequence). There are 15 residues in the CDR3. Between the trimmed V and J ends, which lost 7 bases and 2 bases, there was a span of 16 bases. The DNA of the CDR3 is TGTGCCAGCATCCAAAGGGCAGAGTCCACAGATACGCAGTATTTT. Its protein is CASIQRAESTDTQYF.

This clone appeared a single time. The chain links TRBV5-4 to TRBJ1-3; D is unresolved. V dropped 0 bases and J dropped 0 bases, with 10 bases sitting between them. The CDR3 spans 16 residues. Per the germline V gene, CDR1 is SGHNT and CDR2 is YYREEE (reference sequence). The CDR3 DNA sequence: TGTGCCAGCAGCTTGGTTGGGCAAAACTCTGGAAACACCATATATTTT. This gives the protein CASSLVGQNSGNTIYF.

The genes are TRBV19 and TRBJ2-5; the D gene is possibly TRBD1 (6 bases). Per the germline V gene, CDR1 is LNHDA and CDR2 is SQIVND (reference sequence). The V end lost 5 bases, the J end lost 2 bases, and 12 bases lay between the germline ends. This CDR3 has 14 residues. In nucleotides, the CDR3 is TGTGCCAGTAGTCTGAATCAGGGGCAAGAGACCCAGTACTTC. Its protein product is CASSLNQGQETQYF.

This clone was picked up a small number of times. This rearrangement joins TRBV28 to TRBJ2-1; 7 bases map to TRBD2. Germline-derived CDR1 and CDR2 are MDHEN and SYDVKM. The CDR3 consists of 16 residues. Trimming cost V 8 bases and J 1 base; bases outside gene matches: 11. The CDR3 loop reads CASFPFTGRSYNEQFF. Written as DNA, the CDR3 is TGTGCCAGCTTCCCGTTTACCGGGAGGTCCTACAATGAGCAGTTCTTC.